The rows below give T cell receptor beta chains drawn from one sample of a study of T cells in Graves' hyperthyroidism and ophthalmopathy. TCRdb passed the multiplex PCR reads through MiXCR, listing each CDR3 protein once. Found here are some 500,000 distinct CDR3 sequences, about 24% of them singletons; the top ten hold over 9%. Sequenced: blood. Receptors originate from a woman in her twenties or thirties with Graves' ophthalmopathy. CDR3s leave out the opening cysteine and the closing phenylalanine or tryptophan. A D gene is named only where the DNA matches it firmly.

TRBJ1-5 - TRBV3-1 ASSQENYRASNQPQH
TRBJ2-7 - TRBV29-1 SIRDGSYEQY
TRBJ2-7 - TRBV7-2 ASSRQYSYEQY
TRBJ1-1 - TRBV5-8 ASRLIYTEAF
TRBJ1-2 - TRBV24-1 ATSEGVQNYGYT
TRBJ2-3 - TRBV2 ASSETLGLTDTQY
TRBJ2-2 - TRBV27 ASISRVTGELF
TRBJ2-5 - TRBV6-5 ASSYSGQGPETQY
TRBJ2-5 - TRBV11-1 ASSLGTGMGPIETQY
TRBJ2-3 TRBD1 TRBV6-5 ASSYRQGVPTDTQY
TRBJ1-2 TRBD1 TRBV6-1 ATHRGRNYGYT
TRBJ2-1 TRBD1 TRBV18 ASSRTGVGRYNEQF
TRBJ2-7 TRBD2 TRBV11-2 ASSPISGSGHEQY
TRBJ2-5 TRBD1 TRBV7-8 ASSLATGETQY
TRBJ1-4 - TRBV5-1 ASSLDGEEKLF
TRBJ1-1 TRBD1 TRBV5-1 ASSPTGGTTEAF
TRBJ1-1 TRBD1 TRBV12-3/TRBV12-4 ASRQQGVMNTEAF
TRBJ1-2 TRBD1 TRBV20-1 SAPGTGSGYT
TRBJ1-2 - TRBV19 ASSIRGERGYT
TRBJ2-5 TRBD1 TRBV6-1 ASSEFEGGRETQY
TRBJ1-2 - TRBV5-1 ASSPGENYGYT
TRBJ1-2 - TRBV7-2 ASSPVGGNYGYT
TRBJ1-1 - TRBV6-1 ASSVEAF
TRBJ1-1 - TRBV6-5 ASRYGGSGLYTEAF
TRBJ1-2 TRBD1 TRBV6-2/TRBV6-3 ASSRTGRGGYT
TRBJ1-2 - TRBV30 AMDGTFYGYT
TRBJ2-7 - TRBV7-9 ASSSTPEQY
TRBJ2-7 - TRBV7-8 ASSSPSLTSYEQY
TRBJ2-2 - TRBV19 ASSTRVGTGELF
TRBJ2-4 - TRBV12-3/TRBV12-4 ASSFRGFDKNIQY
TRBJ1-1 - TRBV7-9 ASSEQGPMNTEAF
TRBJ1-2 TRBD1 TRBV28 AILRAGGRGYT
TRBJ1-1 - TRBV28 ASSSATGTGDTEAF
TRBJ2-7 - TRBV7-2 ASSFDMGREQY
TRBJ2-7 TRBD2 TRBV20-1 SARDQASGYEQY
TRBJ2-5 - TRBV2 AWTDIAGETQY
TRBJ1-1 - TRBV25-1 ASKAGNTEAF
TRBJ1-2 - TRBV12-3/TRBV12-4 ASSETVGGYGYT
TRBJ2-7 TRBD1 TRBV7-9 ASRPGQGSGEQY
TRBJ2-5 - TRBV29-1 SVSGDGGTQY
TRBJ2-5 TRBD2 TRBV12-3/TRBV12-4 ASSLPGGLQETQY
TRBJ1-5 - TRBV19 ASSIPPWGQPQH
TRBJ1-3 - TRBV7-2 ASTLTRVNTIY
TRBJ1-2 TRBD1 TRBV20-1 SARDRWTGAGGYT
TRBJ2-5 TRBD2 TRBV15 ATSGSGGRETQY
TRBJ1-1 - TRBV6-5 ASSYPLGTEAF
TRBJ2-3 TRBD1 TRBV18 ASSPLQGVGDTQY
TRBJ1-1 - TRBV20-1 SARQTRVTEAF
TRBJ2-7 - TRBV6-5 ASSYGRGRYEQY
TRBJ2-7 TRBD1 TRBV29-1 SVEGRTGGYEQY
TRBJ2-7 - TRBV29-1 SVRVTGLTEQY
TRBJ1-2 - TRBV29-1 SVLRQASNYGYT
TRBJ1-5 - TRBV27 ASSLIQGADQPQH
TRBJ1-1 - TRBV6-5 ASSYSGLMNTEAF